One and the same sample provided the 22 T cell receptor beta chains below, sequenced in a study of graft-versus-host responses after intestinal transplantation. Generated by immunoSEQ multiplex PCR, the TCRdb table keeps only in-frame clones and is missing some. The table lists nearly 100,000 clones, 75% to 95% of them singletons, with about 16% in the top ten. The sequences come from PBMCs, collected roughly 410 days after intestinal transplant. These receptors all come from a human patient who received an intestinal transplant, so some T cells may come from the graft donor.

The chain couples TRBV7-3 to TRBJ1-1, with D possibly TRBD1 on 6 matching bases. Germline CDR1 SGHTA, CDR2 FQGTGA. This CDR3 spans 16 amino acids. Trimming took off 1 base at V and 6 bases at J, with 18 bases between the two ends. The CDR3: CASSLMGGSRYAEAFF. CDR3 bases: TGTGCCAGCAGCTTAATGGGGGGCTCGAGGTATGCTGAAGCTTTCTTT.

This clone was observed once. The J gene is TRBJ1-3, the V gene TRBV7-9, with unresolved D. CDR3 length: 17 residues. Between the trimmed V and J ends, which lost 5 bases and 0 bases, there was a span of 17 bases. Germline CDR1 is SEHNR and CDR2 is FQNEAQ (reference sequence). The CDR3, as DNA: TGTGCCAGCAGCCCTGGCCCCCCGAGAGCCTCTGGAAACACCATATATTTT. Translated: CASSPGPPRASGNTIYF.

The J gene is TRBJ1-1, the V gene TRBV11-2; no definite D call. The CDR3 has 12 amino acids. Deletions cut 5 bases from V and 5 bases from J, with 9 bases between. The germline V gene encodes CDR1 SGHAT and CDR2 FQNNGV. Here the CDR3 reads CASSGGRTEAFF. CDR3 nucleotide sequence: TGTGCCAGCAGCGGTGGGCGGACTGAAGCTTTCTTT.

The V and J genes are TRBV9 and TRBJ1-6; weak D call: TRBD1 (5 bases). In germline, CDR1 is SGDLS, CDR2 YYNGEE. The CDR3 has 14 amino acids. Trimming cost V 3 bases and J 8 bases, with 12 bases left between them. The CDR3 is CASSEGTMDSPLHF. The DNA for the CDR3 is TGTGCCAGCAGCGAAGGGACCATGGATTCACCCCTCCACTTT. Filled out from reference TRBV9 and TRBJ1-6, the complete variable domain reads DSGVTQTPKHLITATGQRVTLRCSPRSGDLSVYWYQQSLDQGLQFLIQYYNGEERAKGNILERFSAQQFPDLHSELNLSSLELGDSALYFCASSEGTMDSPLHFGNGTRLTVT.

The CDR3 DNA sequence: TGTGCCAGCAGCCCGCAGGGTGGCGAGCAGTACTTC. This codes for CASSPQGGEQYF. This chain connects TRBV11-1 to TRBJ2-7, with D maybe TRBD1 (5 bases). Deletions cut 5 bases from V and 6 bases from J, with 11 bases between. Germline V lookup: CDR1 SGHAT, CDR2 FQDESV (reference sequence). This CDR3 has 12 residues.

Only one count was recorded for this clone. This sample includes further DNA sequences coding for the same CDR3. The chain couples TRBV5-1 to TRBJ2-5, with 9 bases identical to TRBD1. The CDR3 is 14 residues long. Germline assignment: CDR1 SGHRS and CDR2 YFSETQ. The V segment lost 0 bases and the J segment 5 bases; nucleotides outside the gene matches: 2. CDR3 sequence reads: CASSLEGQGETQYF. CDR3 nucleotide sequence: TGCGCCAGCAGCTTGGAGGGACAGGGCGAGACCCAGTACTTC.

In this sample, this clone turned up a few times. CDR3 amino acids: CASSLVETGNTGELFF. In DNA form, the CDR3 reads TGCGCCAGCAGCTTGGTTGAGACAGGGAACACCGGGGAGCTGTTTTTT. The chain recombines TRBV5-1 with TRBJ2-2; weak D call: TRBD1 (6 bases). CDR3 size: 16 residues. The germline gives CDR1 SGHRS, CDR2 YFSETQ. V lost 0 bases and J lost 1, with 10 bases in between.

The chain links TRBV25-1 to TRBJ2-3; D call uncertain. Trimming removed 5 bases at V and 2 bases at J, with 8 bases between. The CDR3 runs to 13 residues. From germline, CDR1 is MGHDK and CDR2 SYGVNS. The CDR3 DNA reads as TGTGCCAGCAGTTCGACCCACACAGATACGCAGTATTTT. It specifies CASSSTHTDTQYF.

This chain's CDR3 is CASSYAGPYEQYF. In DNA form, the CDR3 reads TGTGCCAGCAGTTACGCTGGACCCTACGAGCAGTACTTC. The chain links TRBV6-5 to TRBJ2-7; unclear D gene. Trimming pared 2 bases from V and 2 bases from J, leaving 7 bases between. Per the germline V gene, CDR1 is MNHEY and CDR2 is SVGAGI. The CDR3 loop spans 13 amino acids.

The chain has TRBV27 and TRBJ2-7, with unresolved D. V lost 8 bases to trimming and J lost 2 bases, with 10 bases between them. This CDR3 region has 12 residues. Per the germline V gene, CDR1 is MNHEY and CDR2 is SMNVEV (reference sequence). The CDR3 is CASSGGPYEQYF. CDR3 DNA: TGTGCCAGCTCCGGCGGCCCCTACGAGCAGTACTTC.

This clone was recorded only once. The chain links TRBV4-2 to TRBJ1-1, with D tentatively TRBD1 (6 bases). Germline CDR1 LGHNA, CDR2 YNFKEQ. Trimming took 0 bases from V and 0 from J, leaving 14 bases between them. This CDR3 has 17 residues. CDR3 amino acids: CASSQEGRGNMNTEAFF. The CDR3 bases are TGTGCCAGCAGCCAAGAGGGCAGGGGAAACATGAACACTGAAGCTTTCTTT.

This sequence joins TRBV6-6 and TRBJ2-2; D gene unclear. Trimming stripped 6 bases from V and 5 bases from J, with 7 bases between. Germline CDR1 reads MNHNY; CDR2 reads SVGAGI (reference sequence). The CDR3 is 12 residues long. CDR3 in DNA: TGTGCCAGCAGACCAGAGACCGGGGAGCTGTTTTTT. Its protein is CASRPETGELFF.

V gene TRBV9 combines with J gene TRBJ1-2; possible D gene TRBD1, 5 bases. CDR1 and CDR2 (germline): SGDLS, YYNGEE. V dropped 1 base and J dropped 3 bases, with 13 bases sitting between them. This CDR3 has 15 amino acids. Here the CDR3 reads CASSVSPGVDYGYTF. The CDR3 DNA sequence: TGTGCCAGCAGCGTATCGCCGGGGGTGGACTATGGCTACACCTTC.

This chain uses TRBV7-2 with TRBJ1-4; D uncertain. CDR1 is SGHTA and CDR2 is FQGNSA in the germline V gene. This CDR3 has 14 residues. V was cut by 6 bases and J by 5 bases, with 13 bases left in between. This CDR3 is CASSPGWGNEKLFF. CDR3 in DNA: TGTGCCAGCAGTCCAGGTTGGGGAAATGAAAAACTGTTTTTT.

This chain connects TRBV7-8 to TRBJ1-4; D is possibly TRBD1 (6 bases). The CDR3 has 15 residues. Per the germline V gene, CDR1 is SGHVS and CDR2 is FQNEAQ. V lost 5 bases and J 5 bases, leaving 15 bases between the germline ends. The CDR3 DNA sequence: TGTGCCAGCAGCGGCCGACAGGTTCCCAATGAAAAACTGTTTTTT. Its translation is CASSGRQVPNEKLFF.

The chain employs TRBV12-2 and TRBJ1-2; the table calls TRBD1, which could not be checked here. TRBV12-2 is a recognized pseudogene. The CDR3 loop spans 16 amino acids. CDR3 DNA: TGTGCAAGTCGCGGGTGTTTGACACGAAAGACCTATGGCTACACCTTC. It yields the protein CASRGCLTRKTYGYTF.

The genes are TRBV5-5 and TRBJ1-4; D remains unclear. With 5 bases removed from V and 11 bases from J, the gap between germline ends came to 10 bases. Germline-derived CDR1 and CDR2 are SGHKS and YYEKEE (reference sequence). There are 11 residues in the CDR3. In DNA, the CDR3 is TGTGCCAGCAGTTCTGGACGGAAACTGTTTTTT. This encodes CASSSGRKLFF.

This chain uses TRBV11-2 with TRBJ2-2, with D tentatively TRBD2 (5 bases). The V gene lost 1 base and the J gene lost 0 bases, with 12 bases spanning the gap. Germline-derived CDR1 and CDR2 are SGHAT and FQNNGV. The CDR3 is 17 residues long. The CDR3 loop reads CASSLAFLAANTGELFF. The CDR3, as DNA: TGTGCCAGCAGCTTAGCCTTCCTAGCTGCGAACACCGGGGAGCTGTTTTTT.

The chain is built from TRBV5-4 and TRBJ2-2, with 8 nucleotides matching TRBD1. V shed 3 bases and J 2 bases; nucleotides not matched to a gene: 6. Germline V gives CDR1 SGHNT, CDR2 YYREEE (reference sequence). The CDR3 is made up of 16 amino acids. Here the CDR3 DNA reads TGTGCCAGCAGCTCCGGACAGGGTTTTAACACCGGGGAGCTGTTTTTT. Its translation is CASSSGQGFNTGELFF.

The chain links TRBV5-1 to TRBJ2-1; D ambiguous. The CDR3 has 13 residues. Trimming removed 3 bases at V and 5 bases at J, with 9 bases between. The germline gives CDR1 SGHRS, CDR2 YFSETQ. The CDR3 spells CASSSRADNEQFF. CDR3 sequence (DNA): TGCGCCAGCAGCTCCCGGGCCGACAATGAGCAGTTCTTC. Supplemented by reference TRBV5-1 and TRBJ2-1, the full variable domain reads KAGVTQTPRYLIKTRGQQVTLSCSPISGHRSVSWYQQTPGQGLQFLFEYFSETQRNKGNFPGRFSGRQFSNSRSEMNVSTLELGDSALYLCASSSRADNEQFFGPGTRLTVL.

This rearrangement joins TRBV27 to TRBJ1-1, with D possibly matching TRBD1 (5 bases). The CDR3 length is 13 residues. The V end was cut by 3 bases, the J end by 3 bases, with 8 bases between. Germline values: CDR1 MNHEY, CDR2 SMNVEV (reference sequence). The CDR3 DNA is TGTGCCAGCAGTTTTGGGGCTTACACTGAAGCTTTCTTT. Protein sequence: CASSFGAYTEAFF.

The V and J genes are TRBV7-9 and TRBJ2-5, with D possibly TRBD1 on 5 matching bases. The CDR3 totals 13 residues. Germline CDR1 SEHNR, CDR2 FQNEAQ (reference sequence). V lost 4 bases and J lost 4, with 10 bases in between. DNA of the CDR3: TGTGCCAGCAGCTCCCAGGGCGGAGAGACCCAGTACTTC. It encodes CASSSQGGETQYF.